One and the same sample provided the 14 T cell receptor beta chains below, sequenced in a study of cytomegalovirus exposure and HLA in healthy donors. PCR amplification relied on 60 Vbeta primers (plus 13 Jbeta primers). Libraries were prepared by immunoSEQ multiplex PCR; TCRdb keeps only in-frame clonotypes and omits some of them. The sample comprises 150,000 to 200,000 clones, around 84% of which are singletons, and approximately 2.9% rests with the top ten. Input material: PBMCs. Receptors were obtained from a woman in her fifties or sixties in good health and CMV-seropositive.

This clone was found once. The chain has TRBV18 and TRBJ2-2, with 8 nucleotides matching TRBD1. Germline CDR1 KGHSH, CDR2 LQKENI. Trimming took 3 bases from V and 3 from J; bases not matched to a gene: 6. The CDR3 is 16 residues long. The CDR3 nucleotides are TGTGCCAGCTCACCGAGACAGGGGAGCGACACCGGGGAGCTGTTTTTT. Its translation is CASSPRQGSDTGELFF. Supplemented by reference TRBV18 and TRBJ2-2, the full variable domain reads NAGVMQNPRHLVRRRGQEARLRCSPMKGHSHVYWYRQLPEEGLKFMVYLQKENIIDESGMPKERFSAEFPKEGPSILRIQQVVRGDSAAYFCASSPRQGSDTGELFFGEGSRLTVL.

This CDR3 is CSVLGARSTGELFF. Here the CDR3 DNA reads TGCAGCGTTTTAGGGGCGAGGTCCACCGGGGAGCTGTTTTTT. The chain carries TRBV29-1 and TRBJ2-2; tentative D call: TRBD1 (5 bases). CDR1 and CDR2 (germline): SQVTM, ANQGSEA. Trimming removed 5 bases at V and 4 bases at J, with 14 bases between. This CDR3 is 14 amino acids long.

The V call is TRBV7-8, the J call TRBJ2-2; TRBD1 matches 8 bases. V lost 3 bases, J lost 0 bases, and 6 bases stayed unmatched. Germline-derived CDR1 and CDR2 are SGHVS and FQNEAQ. This CDR3 comprises 17 residues. CDR3: CASSLPTGEPNTGELFF. The CDR3 DNA is TGTGCCAGCAGCTTGCCGACAGGGGAACCGAACACCGGGGAGCTGTTTTTT.

This clone appeared a single time. The chain carries TRBV21-1 and TRBJ1-1. TRBV21-1 is shown as a pseudogene. The CDR3 runs to 14 residues. Here the CDR3 DNA reads TGTGCCAGCAGCAATGTGGGGAGCCCCACTGAAGCTTTCTTT. Its protein product is CASSNVGSPTEAFF.

This clone appeared a few times. The chain uses TRBV9 and TRBJ2-3, with 8 bases aligning to TRBD1. Germline-derived CDR1 and CDR2 are SGDLS and YYNGEE. V lost 7 bases to trimming and J lost 5 bases; unmatched junction nucleotides: 6. The CDR3 is 13 residues long. CDR3 in DNA: TGTGCCAGCGGCAGGGGGCTTAGAGATACGCAGTATTTT. It translates to CASGRGLRDTQYF.

The rearrangement joins TRBV19 to TRBJ1-2; TRBD1 might be the D (5 bases). Germline CDR1 LNHDA, CDR2 SQIVND (reference sequence). The CDR3 covers 17 residues. Trimming pared 7 bases from V and 3 bases from J, leaving 24 bases between. The CDR3 sequence is CASKMRTRELRHYGYTF. The CDR3, as DNA: TGTGCCAGTAAAATGCGTACCAGGGAACTTAGACACTATGGCTACACCTTC.

The chain is built from TRBV7-9 and TRBJ2-2, with TRBD2 identical over 7 bases. Germline CDR1 reads SEHNR; CDR2 reads FQNEAQ (reference sequence). CDR3 length: 13 amino acids. V was clipped by 7 bases and J by 8 bases; unmatched bases: 7. CDR3 nucleotide sequence: TGTGCCAGCACTCTCGGGGGGTCAGGGGAGCTGTTTTTT. It specifies CASTLGGSGELFF.

This clone was seen a few times. This chain uses TRBV28 with TRBJ1-5; a weak D match, TRBD1 (5 bases). CDR1 is MDHEN and CDR2 is SYDVKM in the germline V gene. The CDR3 spans 15 residues. V shed 4 bases and J shed 6 bases, with 16 bases lying between them. In DNA, the CDR3 is TGTGCCAGCAGTTCCCGGATTGGGGCGAGTCAGCCCCAGCATTTT. Amino acids: CASSSRIGASQPQHF.

This clone occurred once. The chain uses TRBV19 and TRBJ2-7; TRBD1 matches at 9 bases. The V segment lost 3 bases and the J segment 4 bases; nucleotides outside the gene matches: 10. CDR1 LNHDA and CDR2 SQIVND come from the germline V gene (reference sequence). CDR3 size: 16 residues. The CDR3 coding sequence is TGTGCCAGTAGTATCCTCAAGGGACAGGGAGGATACGAGCAGTACTTC. Translated, it gives CASSILKGQGGYEQYF.

The gene calls are TRBV7-8 and TRBJ2-3, with 12 bases aligning to TRBD2. Germline values: CDR1 SGHVS, CDR2 FQNEAQ. CDR3 length: 16 amino acids. The ends lost 4 bases at V and 1 base at J; junction bases unmatched: 3. CDR3 amino acids: CASSSGLAGRTDTQYF. For the CDR3, the DNA is TGTGCCAGCAGCTCCGGACTAGCGGGACGCACAGATACGCAGTATTTT.

The chain employs TRBV19 and TRBJ1-4; 8 bases map to TRBD1. Trimming took 1 base from V and 14 from J; bases not matched to a gene: 6. Germline CDR1 reads LNHDA; CDR2 reads SQIVND (reference sequence). The length of the CDR3 is 13 residues. The DNA of the CDR3 is TGTGCCAGTAGTATAGCCGCAGGGGGCTTGCTGTTTTTT. This gives the protein CASSIAAGGLLFF.

V gene TRBV7-9 combines with J gene TRBJ1-4; 7 bases line up with TRBD1. Germline values: CDR1 SEHNR, CDR2 FQNEAQ (reference sequence). The CDR3 totals 13 residues. V shed 2 bases, J shed 14 bases, and the junction held 8 bases outside the gene matches. The CDR3 region is CASSLSPDRSLFF. DNA of the CDR3: TGTGCCAGCAGCTTATCTCCGGACAGGAGTCTGTTTTTT.

J is TRBJ2-6 and V is TRBV7-9, with TRBD1 as a possible D gene (5 bases). The CDR3 has 17 residues. V lost 1 base and J 0 bases, leaving 10 bases between the germline ends. Germline loops: CDR1 SEHNR, CDR2 FQNEAQ (reference sequence). The CDR3 bases are TGTGCCAGCAGCTTAGGCAGGGCCCTCTCTGGGGCCAACGTCCTGACTTTC. Its protein is CASSLGRALSGANVLTF.

This clone was found once. This rearrangement joins TRBV5-1 to TRBJ1-3; no clear D gene. Per the germline V gene, CDR1 is SGHRS and CDR2 is YFSETQ. The CDR3 covers 14 residues. The V gene lost 0 bases and the J gene lost 4 bases, with 8 bases spanning the gap. The CDR3 DNA sequence: TGCGCCAGCAGCTTGGATTGGGCCGGAAACACCATATATTTT. Translation: CASSLDWAGNTIYF. The full variable domain, completed using reference TRBV5-1 and TRBJ1-3, is KAGVTQTPRYLIKTRGQQVTLSCSPISGHRSVSWYQQTPGQGLQFLFEYFSETQRNKGNFPGRFSGRQFSNSRSEMNVSTLELGDSALYLCASSLDWAGNTIYFGEGSWLTVV.